Listed below are T cell receptor beta chains from one sample, sequenced in a study of regulatory T cells in long-lasting Graves disease. TCRdb recomputed calls from the multiplex PCR reads with MiXCR, one row per CDR3 protein. The sample holds roughly 700,000 distinct CDR3 sequences, around 30% seen once. This sample comprised peripheral blood mononuclear cells (PBMCs), obtained when the disease was refractory, from a patient treated with antithyroid drugs. Receptor source: a female donor with Graves disease. CDR3s include the opening cysteine and the closing phenylalanine or tryptophan. D genes are given only for firm matches. Not all rows give a size; the values are once, few, many and, for expanded clones, a class.

NA,TRBJ1-5,TRBV27,many,CASSPLMGGSNQPQHF,TGTGCCAGCAGTCCCCTGATGGGGGGTAGCAATCAGCCCCAGCATTTT
TRBD1,TRBJ2-7,TRBV11-2,NA,CASSLNRGPPRWMYF,TGTGCCAGCAGCTTAAACAGGGGCCCCCCACGTTGGATGTACTTC
NA,TRBJ1-1,TRBV27,NA,CASSPWGGKAFF,TGTGCCAGCAGCCCGTGGGGGGGCAAAGCTTTCTTT
TRBD1,TRBJ1-1,TRBV20-1,many,CSARSTGWDTEAFF,TGCAGTGCTAGATCGACAGGGTGGGACACTGAAGCTTTCTTT
NA,TRBJ2-7,TRBV11-2,many,CASSLGPSGGYEQYF,TGTGCCAGCAGCTTGGGCCCTTCCGGCGGATACGAGCAGTACTTC
TRBD2,TRBJ2-2,TRBV2,many,CASSDPSGKRGTGELFF,TGTGCCAGCAGTGATCCTAGCGGGAAACGCGGAACCGGGGAGCTGTTTTTT
TRBD1,TRBJ2-6,TRBV19,few,CASSRTGGYSGANVLTF,TGTGCCAGTAGCCGGACAGGGGGCTACTCTGGGGCCAACGTCCTGACTTTC
NA,TRBJ1-1,TRBV5-4,NA,CASSSFGWTEAFF,TGTGCCAGCAGCTCGTTTGGTTGGACTGAAGCTTTCTTT
NA,TRBJ1-3,TRBV29-1,NA,CSVVLVGGNTIYF,TGCAGCGTTGTATTGGTGGGTGGAAACACCATATATTTT
NA,TRBJ2-5,TRBV20-1,many,CSAVNQETQYF,TGCAGTGCGGTGAACCAAGAGACCCAGTACTTC
TRBD1,TRBJ1-5,TRBV19,NA,CASHRDRDDQPQHF,TGTGCCAGTCACCGGGACAGGGACGATCAGCCCCAGCATTTT
NA,TRBJ2-7,TRBV7-9,many,CASSPPASYEQYF,TGTGCCAGCAGCCCGCCCGCAAGCTACGAGCAGTACTTC
TRBD1,TRBJ2-5,TRBV2,many,CASTRTGEETQYF,TGTGCCAGCACCCGGACAGGGGAAGAGACCCAGTACTTC